Sequencing of this T cell receptor (beta chain) was carried out in a study of blood T cells in healthy people across ages. Study findings and constraints: Strong correlation existed between TCR beta diversity and naive T cell percentage.

There are a few counts of this clonotype. What it binds is not known. A second PCR, run for about 7 to 12 cycles, used a sample-barcoded 5' primer plus a J-beta primer mix. MiXCR, run by TCRdb on the 5' RACE reads, gives a single entry per CDR3 protein. The repertoire holds more than 650,000 distinct CDR3 sequences, with roughly 20% as singletons. The sample consisted of blood. The sequence derives from a man aged 65 to 79 in good health.

CDR3 residues: CASSLLANTEAFF. In nucleotides, the CDR3 is TGTGCCAGCAGTTTACTGGCGAACACTGAAGCTTTCTTT. The V gene is TRBV12-3 or TRBV12-4, the J gene TRBJ1-1; D not resolved. This CDR3 is built from 13 residues. V lost 2 bases to trimming and J lost 1 base, with 5 bases between them.